This T cell receptor (beta chain) stems from a study of T cell repertoires in cytomegalovirus infection. The CDR3 totals 17 residues. The V end was cut by 5 bases, the J end by 3 bases, with 20 bases between. Germline V CDR1 and CDR2: SEHNR, FQNEAQ (reference sequence). TCRdb independently ran MiXCR on the reads; one entry per CDR3 protein. The repertoire holds approximately 180,000 distinct CDR3 sequences, with approximately 20% as singletons. The source material was PBMCs. The TCR sequence derives from a human donor in good health (CMV status not recorded). Some clones in this sample may be carry-over from other donors' samples. V gene TRBV7-9 combines with J gene TRBJ2-1, with TRBD1 as a possible D gene (5 bases). The CDR3 spells CASSPGPPRPDYNEQFF. The CDR3 nucleotides read TGTGCCAGCAGCCCAGGGCCGCCCCGGCCTGACTACAATGAGCAGTTCTTC.